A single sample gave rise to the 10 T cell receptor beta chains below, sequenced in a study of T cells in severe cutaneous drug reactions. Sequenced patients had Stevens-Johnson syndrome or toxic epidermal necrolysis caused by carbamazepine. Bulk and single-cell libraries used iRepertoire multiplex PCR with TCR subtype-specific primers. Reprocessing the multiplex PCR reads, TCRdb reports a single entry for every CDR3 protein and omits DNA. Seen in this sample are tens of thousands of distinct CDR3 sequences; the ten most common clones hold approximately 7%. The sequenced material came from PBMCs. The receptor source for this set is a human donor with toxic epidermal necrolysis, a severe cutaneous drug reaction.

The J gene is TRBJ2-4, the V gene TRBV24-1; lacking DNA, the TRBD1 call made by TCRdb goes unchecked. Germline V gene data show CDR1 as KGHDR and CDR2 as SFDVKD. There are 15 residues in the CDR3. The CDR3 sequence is CATSTHEGAKNIQYF.

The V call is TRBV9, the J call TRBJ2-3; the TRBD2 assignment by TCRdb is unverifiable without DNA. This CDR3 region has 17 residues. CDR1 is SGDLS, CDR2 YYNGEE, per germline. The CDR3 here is CASSVGGLAGRTDTQYF.

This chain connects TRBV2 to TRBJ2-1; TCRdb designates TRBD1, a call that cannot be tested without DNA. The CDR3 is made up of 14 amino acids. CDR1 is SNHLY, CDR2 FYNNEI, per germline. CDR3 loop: CASSERGGNGEQFF.

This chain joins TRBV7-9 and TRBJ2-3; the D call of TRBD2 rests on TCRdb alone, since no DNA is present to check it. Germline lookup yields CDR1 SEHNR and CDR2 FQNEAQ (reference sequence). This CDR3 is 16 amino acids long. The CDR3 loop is CASSSDGTLSTDTQYF.

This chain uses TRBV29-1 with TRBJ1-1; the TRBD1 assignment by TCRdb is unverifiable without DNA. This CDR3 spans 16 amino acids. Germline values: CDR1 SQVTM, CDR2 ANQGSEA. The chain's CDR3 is CSVLGGQGLMNTEAFF.

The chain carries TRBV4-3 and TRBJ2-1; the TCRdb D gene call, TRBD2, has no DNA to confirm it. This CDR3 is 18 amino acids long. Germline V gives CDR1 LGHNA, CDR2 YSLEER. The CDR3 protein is CASSQDPSGSSSYNEQFF.

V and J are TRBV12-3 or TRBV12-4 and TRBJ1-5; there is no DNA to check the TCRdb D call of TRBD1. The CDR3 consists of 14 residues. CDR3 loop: CASSPTGTGEPQHF.

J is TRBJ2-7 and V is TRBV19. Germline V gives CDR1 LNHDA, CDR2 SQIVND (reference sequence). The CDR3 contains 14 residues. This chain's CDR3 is CASSIGQGSYEQYF.

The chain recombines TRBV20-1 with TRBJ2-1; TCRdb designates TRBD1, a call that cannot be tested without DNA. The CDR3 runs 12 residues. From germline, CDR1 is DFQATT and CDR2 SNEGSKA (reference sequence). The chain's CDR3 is CSAPQGGNEQFF.

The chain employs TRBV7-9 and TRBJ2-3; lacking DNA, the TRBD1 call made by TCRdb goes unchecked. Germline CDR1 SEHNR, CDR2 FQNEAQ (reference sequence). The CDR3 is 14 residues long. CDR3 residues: CASSLTRGADTQYF. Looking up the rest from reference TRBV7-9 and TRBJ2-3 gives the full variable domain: DTGVSQNPRHKITKRGQNVTFRCDPISEHNRLYWYRQTLGQGPEFLTYFQNEAQLEKSRLLSDRFSAERPKGSFSTLEIQRTEQGDSAMYLCASSLTRGADTQYFGPGTRLTVL.